This T cell receptor beta chain emerged from a study of blood T cells in healthy people across ages. Findings of the study overall: Higher diversity, along with more naive CD4+ cells, distinguished long-lived donors from aged donors. TCR beta diversity per million T cells fell roughly linearly with age.

It was with a sample-barcoded 5' primer and a J-beta primer mix that a second PCR of about 6 to 12 cycles was run. Using its own MiXCR run on the 5' RACE reads, TCRdb lists one record per CDR3 protein. The sample shows about 640,000 distinct CDR3 sequences, under 70% of them seen only once. No fewer than 6.5 million PBMCs went into each sample. Comment on this clonotype: Its matching antigen is unknown.

The sample consisted of blood. The clonotype comes from a man aged 55 to 69 in good health.

The CDR3 DNA reads TGTGCCAGCAGCTTAGCCCCCGGGACAGGGGGTTTCCATGGCTACACCTTC. Translating it yields CASSLAPGTGGFHGYTF. The genes are TRBV7-2 and TRBJ1-2, with TRBD1 matching 11 bases. The junction had 9 bases not matched to a gene; V was cut back by 0 bases and J by 6 bases. CDR1 and CDR2 from the germline V gene are SGHTA and FQGNSA. This CDR3 is 17 amino acids long.